The clone carrying this T cell receptor beta chain was found many times. TCRdb called the reads again in MiXCR, with one record for every CDR3 protein. In the table there are 300,000 to 400,000 distinct CDR3 sequences, 15% to 20% of which are singletons. This sample is part of a study of T cell repertoires in cytomegalovirus infection. Germline CDR1 and CDR2: SGHTA and FQGNSA. The germline V and J ends were trimmed by 3 bases and 8 bases, with 17 bases remaining between them. The length of the CDR3 is 16 residues. The sample taken for sequencing was PBMCs. The V gene is TRBV7-2, the J gene TRBJ1-6, with D tentatively TRBD1 (5 bases). The origin of this receptor is a human donor in good health (CMV status not recorded). Some clones in this sample may be carry-over from other donors' samples. The CDR3 is CASSLGRGVRYSPLHF. The CDR3 DNA is TGTGCCAGCAGCTTGGGACGGGGGGTAAGGTATTCACCCCTCCACTTT.